Shown below are 5 T cell receptor beta chains from a single sample sequenced in a study of blood T cells in healthy people across ages. For the second PCR, which ran for about 6 to 11 cycles, a sample-barcoded 5' primer and a J-beta primer mix were used. TCRdb passed the 5' RACE reads through MiXCR, listing each CDR3 protein once. This repertoire shows some 1.7 million distinct CDR3 sequences, over 25% found once; its top ten account for roughly 8%. The sequencing input was blood. The receptors were gathered from a woman between 25 and 40 years old in good health.

This chain connects TRBV5-5 to TRBJ1-2; no reliable D call. The V gene lost 1 base and the J gene lost 8 bases, with 18 bases spanning the gap. There are 15 residues in the CDR3. CDR1 is SGHKS, CDR2 YYEKEE, per germline (reference sequence). This CDR3 is CASSLWGFEGAGYTF. The CDR3 DNA reads TGTGCCAGCAGCTTGTGGGGTTTTGAGGGTGCCGGCTACACCTTC.

In this sample, this clonotype turned up a few times. The V and J genes are TRBV6-5 and TRBJ2-4; 8 positions agree with TRBD2. In germline, CDR1 is MNHEY, CDR2 SVGAGI. The CDR3 consists of 16 residues. V lost 6 bases and J lost 2; bases outside the gene matches: 9. CDR3 loop: CASSRNGGGSKNIQYF. DNA for the CDR3: TGTGCCAGCAGCCGCAATGGCGGGGGGTCCAAAAACATTCAGTACTTC.

Worth noting for this clonotype: An end of the junction differs from the germline gene, which may be a read error. The V and J genes are TRBV6-1 and TRBJ2-1; a possible D gene is TRBD1 (6 bases). The J call may be wrong; the DNA end is better matched by TRBJ2-7. CDR1 and CDR2 from the germline V gene are MNHNS and SASEGT. The CDR3 is 13 amino acids. CDR3 residues: CTSSKQGYNEQYF. For the CDR3, the DNA is TGTACCAGCAGTAAACAGGGTTACAATGAGCAGTACTTC.

The chain joins TRBV11-2 to TRBJ2-3; D unclear. Trimming cost V 8 bases and J 4 bases, with 10 bases left between them. Germline CDR1 reads SGHAT; CDR2 reads FQNNGV. This CDR3 comprises 12 residues. In DNA, the CDR3 is TGTGCCAGCGCCTTCACCCCAGATACGCAGTATTTT. Its protein product is CASAFTPDTQYF.

V usage is TRBV5-1 and J usage is TRBJ1-4; tentatively, D is TRBD1 (6 bases). The V end lost 0 bases, the J end lost 7 bases, and 13 bases lay between the germline ends. This CDR3 region has 15 residues. The germline V gene has CDR1 SGHRS and CDR2 YFSETQ. DNA of the CDR3: TGCGCCAGCAGCTTGGACGGTCAACAGGGTGAAAAACTGTTTTTT. This encodes CASSLDGQQGEKLFF.